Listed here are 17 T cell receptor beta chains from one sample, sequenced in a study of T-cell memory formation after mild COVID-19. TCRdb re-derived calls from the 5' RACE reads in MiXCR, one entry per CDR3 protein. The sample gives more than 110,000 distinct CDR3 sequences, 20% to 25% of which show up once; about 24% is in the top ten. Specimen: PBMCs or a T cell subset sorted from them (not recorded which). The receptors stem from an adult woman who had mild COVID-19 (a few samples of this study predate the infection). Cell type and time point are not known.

CDR3 region: CASSPSIGEGYEQYF. The CDR3 DNA is TGTGCCAGCAGCCCCTCGATTGGTGAGGGCTACGAGCAGTACTTC. The rearrangement links TRBV7-8 to TRBJ2-7; D perhaps matches TRBD2 (5 bases). Trimming removed 5 bases from V and 3 bases from J, with 17 bases in between. Germline V lookup: CDR1 SGHVS, CDR2 FQNEAQ. The length of the CDR3 is 15 residues.

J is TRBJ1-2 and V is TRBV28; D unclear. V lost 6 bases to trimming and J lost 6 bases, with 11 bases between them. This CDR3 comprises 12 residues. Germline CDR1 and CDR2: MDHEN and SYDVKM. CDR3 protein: CASRGPYDGYTF. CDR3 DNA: TGTGCCAGCAGAGGCCCCTACGATGGCTACACCTTC.

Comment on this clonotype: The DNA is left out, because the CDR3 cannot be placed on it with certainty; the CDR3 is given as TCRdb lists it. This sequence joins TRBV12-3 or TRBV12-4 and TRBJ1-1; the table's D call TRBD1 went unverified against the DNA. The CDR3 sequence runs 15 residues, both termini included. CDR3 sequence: CASSTSTELNTEAFF.

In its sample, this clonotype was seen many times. CDR3 bases: TGTGCCACACAGGGAGGTGTCAACTACGAGCAGTACTTC. Protein: CATQGGVNYEQYF. The V call is TRBV2, the J call TRBJ2-7; D tentatively reads TRBD1 or TRBD2 (6 bases each). The germline gives CDR1 SNHLY, CDR2 FYNNEI. The length of the CDR3 is 13 residues. Between the trimmed V and J ends, which lost 10 bases and 3 bases, there was a span of 16 bases. Together with reference TRBV2 and TRBJ2-7, the CDR3 gives the full variable domain: EPEVTQTPSHQVTQMGQEVILRCVPISNHLYFYWYRQILGQKVEFLVSFYNNEISEKSEIFDDQFSVERPDGSNFTLKIRSTKLEDSAMYFCATQGGVNYEQYFGPGTRLTVT.

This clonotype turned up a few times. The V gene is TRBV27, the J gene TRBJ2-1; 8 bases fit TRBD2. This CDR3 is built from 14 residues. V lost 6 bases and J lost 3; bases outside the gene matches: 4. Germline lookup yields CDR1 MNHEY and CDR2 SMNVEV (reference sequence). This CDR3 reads CASRSGGYYNEQFF. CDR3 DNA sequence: TGTGCCAGCAGGAGCGGGGGATACTACAATGAGCAGTTCTTC.

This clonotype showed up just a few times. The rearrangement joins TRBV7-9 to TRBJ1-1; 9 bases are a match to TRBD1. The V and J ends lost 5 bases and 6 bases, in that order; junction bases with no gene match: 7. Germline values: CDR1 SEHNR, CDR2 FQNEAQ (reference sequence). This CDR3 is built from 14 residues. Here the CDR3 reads CASSATGGIAEAFF. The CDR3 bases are TGTGCCAGCAGCGCGACAGGGGGAATAGCTGAAGCTTTCTTT.

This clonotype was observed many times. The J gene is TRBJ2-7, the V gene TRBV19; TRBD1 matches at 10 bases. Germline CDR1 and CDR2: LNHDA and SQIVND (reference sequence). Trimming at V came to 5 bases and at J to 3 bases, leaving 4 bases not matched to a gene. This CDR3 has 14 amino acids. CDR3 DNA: TGTGCCAGTAGTCGGGGACAGGGGAGCTACGAGCAGTACTTC. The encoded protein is CASSRGQGSYEQYF. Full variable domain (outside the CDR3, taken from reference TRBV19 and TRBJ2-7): DGGITQSPKYLFRKEGQNVTLSCEQNLNHDAMYWYRQDPGQGLRLIYYSQIVNDFQKGDIAEGYSVSREKKESFPLTVTSAQKNPTAFYLCASSRGQGSYEQYFGPGTRLTVT.

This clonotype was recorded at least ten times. CDR3: CASILPGHSTDTQYF. DNA of the CDR3: TGTGCCAGCATCCTACCGGGACACAGCACAGATACGCAGTATTTT. The chain recombines TRBV12-3 or TRBV12-4 with TRBJ2-3; tentatively, D is TRBD1 (6 bases). V lost 7 bases, J lost 0 bases, and 14 bases lay in between. This CDR3 comprises 15 residues.

CDR3 DNA: TGTGCCAGCAATTCGGAGGGGGATACAGATACGCAGTATTTT. Translated, it gives CASNSEGDTDTQYF. The chain recombines TRBV12-3 or TRBV12-4 with TRBJ2-3; D is perhaps TRBD1 or TRBD2 (6 bases each). V shed 7 bases and J shed 3 bases, with 14 bases lying between them. This CDR3 has 14 amino acids.

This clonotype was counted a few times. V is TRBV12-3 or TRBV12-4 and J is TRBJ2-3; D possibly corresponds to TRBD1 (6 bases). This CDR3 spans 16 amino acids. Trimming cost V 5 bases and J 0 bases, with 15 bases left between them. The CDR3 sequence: CASSATQGPSTDTQYF. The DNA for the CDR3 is TGTGCCAGCAGTGCGACACAGGGTCCTAGCACAGATACGCAGTATTTT.

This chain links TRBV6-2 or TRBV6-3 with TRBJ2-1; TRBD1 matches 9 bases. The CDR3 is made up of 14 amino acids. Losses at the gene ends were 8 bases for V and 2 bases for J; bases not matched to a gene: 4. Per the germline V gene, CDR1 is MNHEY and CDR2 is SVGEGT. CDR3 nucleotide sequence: TGTGCCAGCGCCGGACAGGGGCCCTACAATGAGCAGTTCTTC. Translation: CASAGQGPYNEQFF.

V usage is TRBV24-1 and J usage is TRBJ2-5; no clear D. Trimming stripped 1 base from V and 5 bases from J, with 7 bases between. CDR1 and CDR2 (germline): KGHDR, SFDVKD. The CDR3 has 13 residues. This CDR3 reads CATSDLRLETQYF. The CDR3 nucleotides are TGTGCCACCAGTGATTTAAGGCTTGAGACCCAGTACTTC.

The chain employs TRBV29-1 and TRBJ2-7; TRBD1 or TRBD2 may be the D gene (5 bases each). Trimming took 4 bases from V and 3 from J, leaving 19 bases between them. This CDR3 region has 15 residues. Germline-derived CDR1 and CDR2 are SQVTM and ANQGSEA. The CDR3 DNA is TGCAGCGTTGTGGGGACGCAACCGGGGAGCTACGAGCAGTACTTC. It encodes CSVVGTQPGSYEQYF.

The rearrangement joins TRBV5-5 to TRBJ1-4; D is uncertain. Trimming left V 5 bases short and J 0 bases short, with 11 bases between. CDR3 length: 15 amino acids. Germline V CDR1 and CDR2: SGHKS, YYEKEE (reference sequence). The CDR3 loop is CASRSSGTTNEKLFF. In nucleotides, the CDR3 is TGTGCCAGCAGATCGAGCGGAACAACTAATGAAAAACTGTTTTTT.

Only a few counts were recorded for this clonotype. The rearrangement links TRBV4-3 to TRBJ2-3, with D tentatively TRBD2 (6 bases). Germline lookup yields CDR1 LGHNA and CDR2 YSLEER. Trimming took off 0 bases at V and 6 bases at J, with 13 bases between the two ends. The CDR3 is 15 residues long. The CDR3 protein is CASSQDFGSGDTQYF. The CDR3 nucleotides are TGCGCCAGCAGCCAAGATTTTGGGAGCGGGGATACGCAGTATTTT.

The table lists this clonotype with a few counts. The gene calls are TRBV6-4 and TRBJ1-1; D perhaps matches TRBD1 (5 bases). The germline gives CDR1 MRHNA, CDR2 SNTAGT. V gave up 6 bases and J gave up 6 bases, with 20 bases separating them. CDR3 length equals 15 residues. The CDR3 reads CASRQTYQAGAEAFF. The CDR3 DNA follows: TGTGCCAGCAGACAGACATATCAGGCGGGGGCTGAAGCTTTCTTT.

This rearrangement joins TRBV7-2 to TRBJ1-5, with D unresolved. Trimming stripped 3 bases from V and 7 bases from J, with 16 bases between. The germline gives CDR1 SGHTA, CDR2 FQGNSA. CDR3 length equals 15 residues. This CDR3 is CASSFYAGEGQPQHF. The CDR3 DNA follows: TGTGCCAGCAGCTTTTACGCAGGCGAAGGGCAGCCCCAGCATTTT. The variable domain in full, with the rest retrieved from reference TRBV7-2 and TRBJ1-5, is GAGVSQSPSNKVTEKGKDVELRCDPISGHTALYWYRQSLGQGLEFLIYFQGNSAPDKSGLPSDRFSAERTGGSVSTLTIQRTQQEDSAVYLCASSFYAGEGQPQHFGDGTRLSIL.